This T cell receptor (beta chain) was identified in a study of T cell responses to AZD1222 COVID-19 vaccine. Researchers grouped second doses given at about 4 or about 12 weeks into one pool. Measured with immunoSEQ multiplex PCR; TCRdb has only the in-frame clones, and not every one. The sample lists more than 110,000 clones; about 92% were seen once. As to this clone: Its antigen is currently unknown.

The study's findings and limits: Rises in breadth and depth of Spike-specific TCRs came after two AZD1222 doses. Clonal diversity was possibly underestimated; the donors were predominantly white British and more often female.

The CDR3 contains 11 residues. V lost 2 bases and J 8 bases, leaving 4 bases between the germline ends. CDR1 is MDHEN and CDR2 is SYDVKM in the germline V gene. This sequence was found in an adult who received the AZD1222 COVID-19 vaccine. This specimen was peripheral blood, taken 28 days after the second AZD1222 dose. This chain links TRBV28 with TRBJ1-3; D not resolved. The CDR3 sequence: CASSLKHTIYF. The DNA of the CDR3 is TGTGCCAGCAGTTTAAAACACACCATATATTTT.